This is a list of T cell receptor beta chains from one sample in a study of blood T cell repertoires in COVID-19. Sequencing was performed with immunoSEQ multiplex PCR; in TCRdb, only in-frame clones are kept and a portion is missing. The sample gives 150,000 to 200,000 clones, 83% of which show up once; more than 7.5% is in the top ten. Input material: peripheral blood. The receptors derive from a woman in her 70s with COVID-19, enrolled during active disease. The CDR3 runs from the conserved cysteine through the conserved F or W. A D gene is named only where the DNA matches it firmly. Clone size, where shown, is once, few, many, or a class for clones that have expanded.

j_call	clone_size	v_call	d_call	cdr3_nt	cdr3_aa
TRBJ2-3	-	TRBV3-1/TRBV3-2	-	TGTGCCAGCAGCCAAGACAGGTCCCATTTGTATTTT	CASSQDRSHLYF
TRBJ2-2	-	TRBV21-1	-	TGTGCCAAAAGGGATCCCCAGGGCACCGGGGAGCTGTTTTTT	CAKRDPQGTGELFF
TRBJ1-1	-	TRBV5-1	TRBD1	TGCGCCAGCAGCTTGGAAGGGACAGGGGAAGCTTTCTTT	CASSLEGTGEAFF
TRBJ1-2	-	TRBV6-6	TRBD1	TGTGCCAGCAGGGCTGGACAGGGGGTTTTCGGCTACACCTTC	CASRAGQGVFGYTF
TRBJ2-1	-	TRBV6-2/TRBV6-3	TRBD2	TGTGCCAGCAGTTACGGTGGGACTAGCGGGAGGGCCTCCTACAATGAGCAGTTCTTC	CASSYGGTSGRASYNEQFF
TRBJ2-1	few	TRBV7-2	TRBD1	TGTGCCAGCAGTTCCGGGACAGGCCCCAATGAGCAGTTCTTC	CASSSGTGPNEQFF
TRBJ1-1	-	TRBV6-5	-	TGTGCCAGCAGTTATCCAGGGTGGACTGAAGCTTTCTTT	CASSYPGWTEAFF
TRBJ2-1	-	TRBV27	TRBD1	TGTGCCAGCAGAGGACAGGGCGCTTACAATGAGCAGTTCTTC	CASRGQGAYNEQFF
TRBJ1-1	-	TRBV5-4	-	TGTGCCAGCAGCTTGGGGGCCAGTACTGAAGCTTTCTTT	CASSLGASTEAFF
TRBJ2-2	-	TRBV5-4	-	TGTGCCAGCAGTACCAACGGCCGGAGCGGGGAGCTGTTTTTT	CASSTNGRSGELFF
TRBJ1-2	few	TRBV30	-	TGTGCCTGGACCAGAAGGGAGCCTCACTTC	CAWTRREPHF
TRBJ1-5	-	TRBV9	TRBD1	TGTGCCAGCAGCCCTACCGACAGGGTTGGACAGCCCCAGCATTTT	CASSPTDRVGQPQHF
TRBJ1-1	few	TRBV30	TRBD1	TGTGCCTGGAATACAGGGGACACTGAAGCTTTCTTT	CAWNTGDTEAFF
TRBJ2-1	many	TRBV6-2/TRBV6-3	-	TGTGCCAGCAGTTACTCTCGGGTCTACAATGAGCAGTTCTTC	CASSYSRVYNEQFF
TRBJ2-5	-	TRBV5-4	TRBD1	TGTGCCAGCAGCTTAAACGGGGGACAGGGGAAAGAGACCCAGTACTTC	CASSLNGGQGKETQYF
TRBJ2-2	-	TRBV7-2	TRBD1	TGTGCCAGCAGCTCGGACAGGAGGACCGGGGAGCTGTTTTTT	CASSSDRRTGELFF
TRBJ2-2	-	TRBV18	-	TGTGCCAGCTCACCAAGACAGACGAACACCGGGGAGCTGTTTTTT	CASSPRQTNTGELFF
TRBJ2-1	-	TRBV5-4	-	TGTGCCAGCAGCTTGGAGATAGGGGATGAGCAGTTCTTC	CASSLEIGDEQFF
TRBJ2-5	-	TRBV15	-	TGTGCCACCAGCAGTAGACAGTCCGGACAAGAGACCCAGTACTTC	CATSSRQSGQETQYF
TRBJ2-5	-	TRBV9	TRBD2	TGTGCCAGCAGCGTCCAAAGTGGCGGGAGGGCCGCAGAGACCCAGTACTTC	CASSVQSGGRAAETQYF
TRBJ2-1	many	TRBV4-2	-	TGTGCCAGCAGCCAAGATTACGACAGCTCCTACAATGAGCAGTTCTTC	CASSQDYDSSYNEQFF
TRBJ2-7	-	TRBV7-8	-	TGTGCCAGCAGCTCAAGGGCGGGAGAGCAGTACTTC	CASSSRAGEQYF
TRBJ2-1	-	TRBV5-1	-	TGCGCCAGCAGCTTGGAGCTCGCTGAGCAGTTCTTC	CASSLELAEQFF
TRBJ1-5	-	TRBV18	TRBD1	TGTGCCAGCTCACCCCTGGACAGGAGCCAGCCCCAGCATTTT	CASSPLDRSQPQHF
TRBJ2-3	-	TRBV18	TRBD2	TGTGCCAGCTTGGGACTAGTTTCAGATACGCAGTATTTT	CASLGLVSDTQYF
TRBJ2-1	-	TRBV5-1	-	TGCGCCAGCAGCTTGTACTGGGGAGGCCCCAATGAGCAGTTCTTC	CASSLYWGGPNEQFF
TRBJ1-1	-	TRBV7-8	TRBD1	TGTGCCAGCAGCGCGCAGGGGGCGAACACTGAAGCTTTCTTT	CASSAQGANTEAFF
TRBJ2-7	-	TRBV29-1	-	TGCAGCGTCTTAAGAGACAACTCCTACGAGCAGTACTTC	CSVLRDNSYEQYF
TRBJ1-2	-	TRBV25-1	-	TGTGCCAGCAGTTCAATAGGAGGGGTGGACTATGGCTACACCTTC	CASSSIGGVDYGYTF
TRBJ2-7	-	TRBV29-1	TRBD1	TGCAGCGTTGGGGGACAGGGGTGGGGAGAGCAGTACTTC	CSVGGQGWGEQYF
TRBJ1-3	-	TRBV5-1	TRBD1	TGCGCCAGCAGCTTCGACAGGGGGTCTGGAAACACCATATATTTT	CASSFDRGSGNTIYF
TRBJ2-2	few	TRBV2	TRBD2	TGTGCCAGCAGTGGAGCCGGGACTACAACGAACACCGGGGAGCTGTTTTTT	CASSGAGTTTNTGELFF
TRBJ2-3	-	TRBV11-3	TRBD2	TGTGCCAGCAGCTTAGGGGGCGGGAGGACAGATACGCAGTATTTT	CASSLGGGRTDTQYF
TRBJ1-2	-	TRBV2	-	TGTGCCAGCAGTGACAACAGGGCTAACTATGGCTACACCTTC	CASSDNRANYGYTF
TRBJ1-3	-	TRBV30	-	TGTGCCTGGAGTGTACCAAGGGGCGCTGGAAACACCATATATTTT	CAWSVPRGAGNTIYF
TRBJ2-7	-	TRBV30	TRBD1	TGTGCCTGGAGTGTACGCATGGGACAGGGCTACGAGCAGTACTTC	CAWSVRMGQGYEQYF
TRBJ2-5	-	TRBV28	-	TGTGCCAGCAGTACCCCCGGGACTGAGTACCAAGAGACCCAGTACTTC	CASSTPGTEYQETQYF
TRBJ2-2	few	TRBV11-2	-	TGTGCCAGCAGAAGACTACAGAACACCGGGGAGCTGTTTTTT	CASRRLQNTGELFF
TRBJ1-1	-	TRBV7-2	-	TGTGCCAGCAGCCAACTGGCGAGGCGAGCTTTCTTT	CASSQLARRAFF
TRBJ2-7	few	TRBV7-2	TRBD1	TGTGCCAGCAGCCCGTTACAGGGGGCAGGGTACGAGCAGTACTTC	CASSPLQGAGYEQYF
TRBJ1-1	once	TRBV10-2	-	TGCGCCAGCTGGCCGGGGGGGAACACTGAAGCTTTCTTT	CASWPGGNTEAFF